These 29 T cell receptor beta chains came from one sample sequenced in a study of tissue T cells after allogeneic stem cell transplantation. Assay used: immunoSEQ multiplex PCR; TCRdb lists only in-frame clones, some missing. The table records about 1,900 clones, around 50% of them present only once. Time point meaning: mouse harvest day 7 after allogeneic transplant. Tail vein injection delivered 10^7 T-cell-depleted bone marrow cells and 10^6 splenic CD5+ T cells. Sequencing input: spleen. These receptors originate from a female BALB/c mouse given C57BL/6 T cells with graft-versus-host disease after an allogeneic hematopoietic cell transplant.

The table lists this clone with a count of one. Genes and germline come from the mouse. Read data end 1 residue before the CDR3 end; the end is taken from the germline J gene. The genes are TRBV3 and TRBJ2-4, with TRBD2 identical over 13 bases. CDR1 and CDR2 from the germline V gene are SNHLY and FYNGKV (reference sequence). The CDR3 totals 17 residues. V was clipped by 4 bases and J by 0 bases; unmatched bases: 4. CDR3 DNA, as far as it was read: TGTGCCAGCAGCTCCCGGGACTGGGGGGGGAGTCAAAACACCTTGTAC. This codes for CASSSRDWGGSQNTLY. The complete CDR3 sequence is CASSSRDWGGSQNTLYF. Full variable domain (outside the CDR3, taken from reference TRBV3 and TRBJ2-4): GPKVLQIPSHQIIDMGQMVTLNCDPVSNHLYFYWYKQILGQQMEFLVNFYNGKVMEKSKLFKDQFSVERPDGSYFTLKIQPTALEDSAVYFCASSSRDWGGSQNTLYFGAGTRLSVL.

As regards this clone: All gene names here are mouse names. The read finishes 1 residue shy of the CDR3 end, and the germline J gene is used to complete it. This chain joins TRBV31 and TRBJ1-1; TRBD1 is a possible D gene (6 bases). The V end was cut by 3 bases, the J end by 5 bases, with 10 bases between. This CDR3 has 12 amino acids. The germline V gene has CDR1 GKSSPN and CDR2 SITVG. The CDR3 bases that were read are TGTGCCTGGAGGGAGAGGGGGACAGAAGTCTTC. Translation: CAWRERGTEVF. The entire CDR3 sequence reads CAWRERGTEVFF.

With regard to this clone: Genes and germline come from the mouse. From the germline J gene comes the end of the CDR3, since the read stops 1 residue before it. The rearrangement joins TRBV3 to TRBJ2-1; the match to TRBD2 covers 9 bases. CDR3 size: 14 residues. Trimming at V came to 3 bases and at J to 3 bases, leaving 0 bases not matched to a gene. Germline CDR1 reads SNHLY; CDR2 reads FYNGKV (reference sequence). CDR3 in amino acids: CASSFWGGYAEQFF. The CDR3 bases that were read are TGTGCCAGCAGCTTCTGGGGGGGCTATGCTGAGCAGTTC.

On this clone itself: Gene names follow the mouse nomenclature. Incomplete CDR3 DNA: TGTGCCAGCAGTCTTGGTGGGATTGCAGAAACGCTGTAT. It yields the protein CASSLGGIAETLY. The whole CDR3 region reads CASSLGGIAETLYF. The chain is built from TRBV26 and TRBJ2-3; D is undetermined. Read coverage stops 1 residue before the CDR3 terminus; the germline J gene supplies the remainder. The CDR3 sequence is 14 residues long. Trimming took 3 bases from V and 2 from J, leaving 9 bases between them. Germline V lookup: CDR1 KGHPV, CDR2 FQNQEV (reference sequence).

To note about this clone: These gene names are mouse names. The read comes to an end 1 residue before the CDR3 does, leaving the germline J gene to fill in the end. The chain links TRBV13-2 to TRBJ2-7; 7 nucleotides align to TRBD2. Germline values: CDR1 NNHNN, CDR2 SYGAGS (reference sequence). The junction had 2 bases not matched to a gene; V was cut back by 2 bases and J by 3 bases. The CDR3 sequence is 13 residues long. The CDR3 loop reads CASGERGGYEQYF. The sequenced CDR3 bases are TGTGCCAGCGGTGAGCGGGGGGGCTATGAACAGTAC.

A remark on this clone: Mouse gene names apply. The read finishes 1 residue shy of the CDR3 end, and the germline J gene is used to complete it. The chain is built from TRBV16 and TRBJ2-2, with no clear D. The ends were cut back, 0 bases at V and 0 bases at J, with 2 bases in the middle. Germline CDR1 reads SGHSA; CDR2 reads FRNQAP. The CDR3 sequence is 14 residues long. The CDR3 loop reads CASSLDSNTGQLYF. CDR3 bases read: TGTGCAAGCAGCTTAGATTCAAACACCGGGCAGCTCTAC.

This clone was seen more than once but under ten times. Here the gene names and germline are mouse. The CDR3 end is not reached by the read, which stops 1 residue before it; the germline J gene fills it in. The rearrangement uses TRBV20 and TRBJ1-2; 9 bases are a match to TRBD1. Germline loops: CDR1 GFQATS, CDR2 STVNSAI. CDR3 length equals 15 residues. Trimming at V came to 0 bases and at J to 2 bases, leaving 4 bases not matched to a gene. CDR3 loop: CGARDQGQGNSDYTF. The CDR3 DNA, read in part, is TGTGGTGCTAGGGATCAAGGACAGGGGAACTCCGACTACACC.

This clone was found a few times. Gene names denote mouse genes. The read finishes 1 residue shy of the CDR3 end, and the germline J gene is used to complete it. The chain employs TRBV13-2 and TRBJ2-1, with unresolved D. The CDR3 has 11 amino acids. The germline gives CDR1 NNHNN, CDR2 SYGAGS (reference sequence). The V end was cut by 2 bases, the J end by 5 bases, with 2 bases between. The sequenced part of the CDR3 DNA is TGTGCCAGCGGTGAGAATGCTGAGCAGTTC. It encodes CASGENAEQF. The full CDR3 protein is CASGENAEQFF.

Points on this clone: These gene names are mouse names. The read gets to within 1 residue of the CDR3 end, and the germline J gene fills in the rest. The V gene is TRBV13-1, the J gene TRBJ1-2, with D unresolved. The V gene lost 0 bases and the J gene lost 2 bases, with 5 bases spanning the gap. CDR1 is NSHNY, CDR2 SYGAGN, per germline. CDR3 length equals 13 residues. This chain's CDR3 is CASSDAGNSDYTF. CDR3 DNA (partial): TGTGCCAGCAGTGATGCGGGGAACTCCGACTACACC.

By frequency in the sample, this clone is large. Gene names follow the mouse nomenclature. The read ends 1 residue before the CDR3 terminus; that terminus is restored from the germline J gene. The chain links TRBV2 to TRBJ2-7; D is uncertain. Trimming left V 2 bases short and J 3 bases short, with 5 bases between. CDR3 length: 12 amino acids. The V gene's germline CDR1 is LGHNA and CDR2 YSYQKL. CDR3 in amino acids: CASSQPSYEQYF. The part of the CDR3 DNA that was read is TGTGCCAGCAGCCAACCCAGCTATGAACAGTAC.

This clone was seen a few times. Germline and genes here are mouse. The sequence runs out 1 residue before the end of the CDR3; the remainder is reconstructed from the germline J gene. The rearrangement joins TRBV31 to TRBJ2-7; 7 bases match TRBD2. V shed 0 bases and J 6 bases; nucleotides not matched to a gene: 5. The CDR3 has 13 residues. CDR1 and CDR2 (germline): GKSSPN, SITVG. CDR3 protein: CAWSLRWGVEQYF. The sequenced CDR3 bases are TGTGCCTGGAGTCTAAGGTGGGGGGTTGAACAGTAC.

In the case of this clone: The germline and genes are mouse ones. The DNA ends 1 residue before the CDR3 does, and the rest of the CDR3 is filled in from the germline J gene. The rearrangement joins TRBV4 to TRBJ1-2; TRBD1 might be the D (6 bases). The CDR3 has 13 residues. Trimming shortened V by 4 bases and J by 0 bases, and 6 bases separated the two germline ends. In germline, CDR1 is LGHDT, CDR2 YNNKQL (reference sequence). CDR3 DNA (partial): TGTGCCAGCAGCTGGACAGCAAACTCCGACTACACC. It is translated as CASSWTANSDYT. The full CDR3 protein reads CASSWTANSDYTF. The complete variable domain, with remaining parts taken from reference TRBV4 and TRBJ1-2, reads ETAVFQTPNYHVTQVGNEVSFNCKQTLGHDTMYWYKQDSKKLLKIMFSYNNKQLIVNETVPRRFSPQSSDKAHLNLRIKSVEPEDSAVYLCASSWTANSDYTFGSGTRLLVI.

This clone is judged large. Mouse germline and gene names are used. The sequence runs out 1 residue before the end of the CDR3; the remainder is reconstructed from the germline J gene. The V call is TRBV1, the J call TRBJ1-5; D uncertain. In germline, CDR1 is NSQYPW, CDR2 LRSPGD (reference sequence). The CDR3 extends over 14 amino acids. The V and J ends lost 0 bases and 4 bases respectively, with 7 bases between them. The CDR3 spells CTCSADRQNQAPLF. The covered CDR3 bases are TGCACCTGCAGTGCAGATCGCCAGAACCAGGCTCCGCTT. Full variable domain (missing parts from reference TRBV1 and TRBJ1-5): VTLLEQNPRWRLVPRGQAVNLRCILKNSQYPWMSWYQQDLQKQLQWLFTLRSPGDKEVKSLPGADYLATRVTDTELRLQVANMSQGRTLYCTCSADRQNQAPLFGEGTRLSVL.

Comment on this clone: Mouse gene names apply. The missing CDR3 end, 1 residue past where the read stops, is filled in from the germline J gene. The chain combines TRBV31 with TRBJ1-2; unclear D gene. The V and J ends lost 0 bases and 0 bases respectively, with 8 bases between them. The CDR3 consists of 14 residues. Germline CDR1 and CDR2: GKSSPN and SITVG. The covered CDR3 bases are TGTGCCTGGAGTCTACACGGTGCAAACTCCGACTACACC. Protein product: CAWSLHGANSDYT. The whole CDR3 is CAWSLHGANSDYTF.

As for this clone: Gene names follow the mouse nomenclature. The missing CDR3 end, 1 residue past where the read stops, is filled in from the germline J gene. This chain uses TRBV19 with TRBJ2-1; 9 bases are shared with TRBD2. Germline CDR1 and CDR2: FNHDT and SITEND (reference sequence). The ends lost 2 bases at V and 3 bases at J; junction bases unmatched: 6. This CDR3 has 16 amino acids. CDR3 DNA, as far as it was read: TGTGCCAGCAGTATGAGGTGGGGGGGCCTCTATGCTGAGCAGTTC. Translating it yields CASSMRWGGLYAEQF. The whole CDR3 protein is CASSMRWGGLYAEQFF.

On this clone itself: Mouse gene names and germline throughout. The read finishes 1 residue shy of the CDR3 end, and the germline J gene is used to complete it. The chain recombines TRBV20 with TRBJ2-7; the D is unclear. The CDR3 is made up of 12 amino acids. Germline CDR1 GFQATS, CDR2 STVNSAI. Trimming shortened V by 1 base and J by 2 bases, and 6 bases separated the two germline ends. The CDR3 DNA, read in part, is TGTGGTGCTAGGGGACAAACCTATGAACAGTAC. This sequence encodes CGARGQTYEQY. The whole CDR3 protein reads CGARGQTYEQYF.

On this clone itself: Gene names are the mouse ones. Read coverage stops 1 residue before the CDR3 terminus; the germline J gene supplies the remainder. The V gene is TRBV17, the J gene TRBJ2-1; D possibly corresponds to TRBD1 (5 bases). The length of the CDR3 is 10 residues. The germline V gene encodes CDR1 MNHDT and CDR2 YYDKIL. V lost 7 bases, J lost 10 bases, and 8 bases lay in between. The CDR3 is CASNRQEQFF. The covered CDR3 bases are TGTGCTAGCAATCGACAGGAGCAGTTC.

This clone was found a few times. Gene names and germline refer to mouse. The sequenced fragment ends 1 residue before the CDR3 boundary, so the rest is inferred from the germline J gene. The chain links TRBV26 to TRBJ2-2; a possible D gene is TRBD1 (5 bases). Germline V gene data show CDR1 as KGHPV and CDR2 as FQNQEV (reference sequence). Trimming removed 6 bases at V and 0 bases at J, with 8 bases between. The CDR3 loop spans 14 amino acids. The CDR3 DNA, read in part, is TGTGCCAGCAGCCGACAGTCAAACACCGGGCAGCTCTAC. Residues: CASSRQSNTGQLY. The full CDR3 protein is CASSRQSNTGQLYF.

For this clone: The gene names given are mouse names. The read is 1 residue too short to cover the CDR3 end, so that end is filled in from the germline J gene. The chain carries TRBV26 and TRBJ2-4; maybe TRBD2 (5 bases). Deletions cut 6 bases from V and 0 bases from J, with 10 bases between. The CDR3 contains 14 residues. CDR1 is KGHPV and CDR2 is FQNQEV in the germline V gene (reference sequence). Incomplete CDR3 DNA: TGTGCCAGCAGCCGGACTCGAAGTCAAAACACCTTGTAC. This translates into CASSRTRSQNTLY. The CDR3 in its entirety is CASSRTRSQNTLYF.

Remarks on this clone: Gene labels here are mouse ones. Read data end 1 residue before the CDR3 end; the end is taken from the germline J gene. The V call is TRBV16, the J call TRBJ1-5; 8 nucleotides agree with TRBD1. The junction had 1 base not matched to a gene; V was cut back by 4 bases and J by 2 bases. CDR3 size: 14 residues. Germline assignment: CDR1 SGHSA and CDR2 FRNQAP. Here the CDR3 reads CASSSTGDNQAPLF. Incomplete CDR3 DNA: TGTGCAAGCAGCTCGACAGGGGACAACCAGGCTCCGCTT.

Regarding this clone: The genes are named according to mouse. The read terminates 1 residue before the CDR3 end, so the remaining end is supplied by the germline J gene. The chain joins TRBV31 to TRBJ2-3; TRBD2 matches at 8 bases. In germline, CDR1 is GKSSPN, CDR2 SITVG. The CDR3 sequence is 15 residues long. V shed 0 bases, J shed 1 base, and the junction held 3 bases outside the gene matches. The sequenced part of the CDR3 DNA is TGTGCCTGGAGTCTCTCCTGGGGGGGTGCAGAAACGCTGTAT. It codes for CAWSLSWGGAETLY. The CDR3 reads in full as CAWSLSWGGAETLYF.

This clone has more than one count but fewer than ten. Gene names denote mouse genes. Read coverage stops 1 residue before the CDR3 terminus; the germline J gene supplies the remainder. The chain recombines TRBV3 with TRBJ2-7, with D tentatively TRBD2 (6 bases). The CDR3 length is 13 residues. Germline V gene data show CDR1 as SNHLY and CDR2 as FYNGKV (reference sequence). Between the trimmed V and J ends, which lost 3 bases and 1 base, there was a span of 7 bases. The CDR3 sequence is CASSFGGSYEQYF. The CDR3 bases that were read are TGTGCCAGCAGCTTTGGGGGTTCCTATGAACAGTAC.

This clone has more than one count but fewer than ten. Germline and genes here are mouse. The read is 1 residue too short to cover the CDR3 end, so that end is filled in from the germline J gene. The V gene is TRBV13-2, the J gene TRBJ2-7; 11 bases line up with TRBD2. The germline gives CDR1 NNHNN, CDR2 SYGAGS (reference sequence). V trimming: 3 bases; J trimming: 3 bases; junction bases outside the gene matches: 2. CDR3 length equals 14 residues. The CDR3 DNA, read in part, is TGTGCCAGCGGTGGGACTGGGGGGTACTATGAACAGTAC. Its protein product is CASGGTGGYYEQY. The full CDR3 protein is CASGGTGGYYEQYF.

A word on this clone: Genes and germline are mouse. The read terminates 1 residue ahead of where the CDR3 ends, so the germline J gene completes it. V and J are TRBV13-2 and TRBJ1-2; 7 nucleotides align to TRBD1. Germline V lookup: CDR1 NNHNN, CDR2 SYGAGS (reference sequence). The ends lost 3 bases at V and 1 base at J; junction bases unmatched: 3. The CDR3 totals 14 residues. The CDR3 reads CASGGGQKNSDYTF. CDR3 DNA (partial): TGTGCCAGCGGTGGGGGACAGAAAAACTCCGACTACACC.

This clone has only a few counts. Germline and genes: mouse. The read terminates 1 residue ahead of where the CDR3 ends, so the germline J gene completes it. This chain joins TRBV5 and TRBJ2-7, with 11 positions matching TRBD2. Germline CDR1 and CDR2: LGHNA and YNLKQL (reference sequence). The CDR3 has 15 residues. Losses at the gene ends were 0 bases for V and 6 bases for J; bases not matched to a gene: 4. CDR3 bases read: TGTGCCAGCAGCCAAGATCGGACTGGGGGGTTTGAACAGTAC. This sequence encodes CASSQDRTGGFEQY. The whole CDR3 is CASSQDRTGGFEQYF.

Turning to this clone: Genes and germline come from the mouse. Read data end 1 residue before the CDR3 end; the end is taken from the germline J gene. The V call is TRBV13-2, the J call TRBJ2-1, with D perhaps matching TRBD1 (5 bases). The CDR3 spans 15 residues. Germline CDR1 NNHNN, CDR2 SYGAGS (reference sequence). Trimming cost V 0 bases and J 1 base, with 8 bases left between them. The covered CDR3 bases are TGTGCCAGCGGTGATGGAGCAGGGAACTATGCTGAGCAGTTC. The encoded protein is CASGDGAGNYAEQF. The entire CDR3 sequence reads CASGDGAGNYAEQFF.

Concerning this clone itself: Gene and germline names: mouse. The sequenced fragment ends 1 residue before the CDR3 boundary, so the rest is inferred from the germline J gene. V and J are TRBV1 and TRBJ2-5; D gene uncertain. CDR3 length equals 12 residues. The V gene's germline CDR1 is NSQYPW and CDR2 LRSPGD (reference sequence). V lost 1 base, J lost 5 bases, and 4 bases lay in between. This CDR3 reads CTCSAGGDTQYF. The sequenced part of the CDR3 DNA is TGCACCTGCAGTGCAGGGGGAGACACCCAGTAC.

As for this clone: Germline and genes here are mouse. The sequenced CDR3 bases are TGTGCCAGCAGCAAGTCTGGGGGGGAAAACACCTTGTAC. It codes for CASSKSGGENTLY. The CDR3, in full, reads CASSKSGGENTLYF. The V and J genes are TRBV3 and TRBJ2-4; 9 bases align to TRBD2. The read ends 1 residue before the CDR3 terminus; that terminus is restored from the germline J gene. The germline V gene has CDR1 SNHLY and CDR2 FYNGKV (reference sequence). The V gene end was trimmed by 5 bases and the J gene end by 4 bases; junction bases not matched to a gene: 4. The CDR3 is 14 residues long. The full variable domain, in which reference TRBV3 and TRBJ2-4 provide the parts outside the CDR3, is GPKVLQIPSHQIIDMGQMVTLNCDPVSNHLYFYWYKQILGQQMEFLVNFYNGKVMEKSKLFKDQFSVERPDGSYFTLKIQPTALEDSAVYFCASSKSGGENTLYFGAGTRLSVL.

This clone was detected only a few times. Gene and germline names: mouse. CDR3 DNA, as far as it was read: TGTGCCAGCAGTCGGACTGGGGGGGGAGACACCCAGTAC. This codes for CASSRTGGGDTQY. The complete CDR3 sequence is CASSRTGGGDTQYF. This chain connects TRBV26 to TRBJ2-5; 12 bases are shared with TRBD2. From the germline J gene comes the end of the CDR3, since the read stops 1 residue before it. V shed 4 bases and J 5 bases; nucleotides not matched to a gene: 1. The CDR3 is 14 amino acids. Germline CDR1 KGHPV, CDR2 FQNQEV (reference sequence).